These 30 T cell receptor beta chains came from one sample sequenced in a study of blood T cells in healthy people across ages. A second PCR, run for roughly 7 to 12 cycles, used a sample-barcoded 5' primer plus a J-beta primer mix. Each CDR3 protein gets one entry after TCRdb re-called the 5' RACE reads with MiXCR. The data show some 710,000 distinct CDR3 sequences, with 20% to 25% seen just once and roughly 22% held by the top ten. Sequenced input: blood. These receptors were obtained from a man aged 65 to 85 in good health.

The chain joins TRBV5-1 to TRBJ1-3; possibly TRBD1 for D (6 bases). The V end was cut by 4 bases, the J end by 1 base, with 12 bases between. The CDR3 contains 15 residues. The V gene's germline CDR1 is SGHRS and CDR2 YFSETQ. This CDR3 is CASSLTGISGNTIYF. The CDR3 DNA is TGCGCCAGCAGCCTTACAGGGATATCTGGAAACACCATATATTTT.

The gene calls are TRBV12-3 or TRBV12-4 and TRBJ2-5; D is possibly TRBD1 (5 bases). This CDR3 comprises 14 residues. Trimming cost V 6 bases and J 2 bases, with 13 bases left between them. CDR3 bases: TGTGCCAGCAGACCCAATACAGGACAAGAGACCCAGTACTTC. Translated: CASRPNTGQETQYF.

The V gene is TRBV20-1, the J gene TRBJ2-1; 11 nucleotides agree with TRBD2. V lost 6 bases, J lost 3 bases, and 4 bases stayed unmatched. Germline V CDR1 and CDR2: DFQATT, SNEGSKA (reference sequence). The length of the CDR3 is 14 residues. The CDR3 loop is CSALGLADYNEQFF. CDR3 coding DNA: TGCAGTGCCCTGGGACTAGCGGACTACAATGAGCAGTTCTTC.

Only a few counts were recorded for this clonotype. This rearrangement joins TRBV5-6 to TRBJ2-2; TRBD1 might be the D (5 bases). The V gene lost 4 bases and the J gene lost 3 bases, with 13 bases spanning the gap. The CDR3 runs 15 residues. The germline V gene encodes CDR1 SGHDT and CDR2 YYEEEE. The CDR3 reads CASSKRQTYTGELFF. In nucleotides, the CDR3 is TGTGCCAGCAGCAAAAGACAGACATACACCGGGGAGCTGTTTTTT.

V usage is TRBV20-1 and J usage is TRBJ1-1; D remains ambiguous. CDR1 and CDR2 from the germline V gene are DFQATT and SNEGSKA (reference sequence). The CDR3 loop spans 12 amino acids. With 3 bases removed from V and 6 bases from J, the gap between germline ends came to 11 bases. CDR3 sequence reads: CSASDVRPEAFF. Written as DNA, the CDR3 is TGCAGTGCTAGCGACGTGCGGCCTGAAGCTTTCTTT.

This clonotype was seen more than once but under ten times. J is TRBJ1-4 and V is TRBV15; D gene uncertain. Trimming removed 1 base at V and 4 bases at J, with 10 bases between. The CDR3 has 15 residues. Germline-derived CDR1 and CDR2 are LNHNV and YYDKDF (reference sequence). CDR3 nucleotides: TGTGCCACCAGCAGAGGAGGAGGGAGTAATGAAAAACTGTTTTTT. Its translation: CATSRGGGSNEKLFF.

The chain links TRBV12-3 or TRBV12-4 to TRBJ2-3; 11 bases match TRBD2. Germline trimming cut 3 bases from V and 3 bases from J; bases unmatched to any gene: 5. CDR3 length: 16 residues. The CDR3 protein is CASSLVAGGITDTQYF. CDR3 DNA sequence: TGTGCCAGCAGTTTGGTAGCGGGAGGGATAACAGATACGCAGTATTTT.

This clonotype was observed a handful of times. V gene TRBV29-1 combines with J gene TRBJ1-1; D is unresolved. The CDR3 loop spans 14 amino acids. Germline values: CDR1 SQVTM, CDR2 ANQGSEA. Trimming removed 3 bases at V and 0 bases at J, with 11 bases between. CDR3 DNA: TGCAGCGTTGATTCCGGACTCATGAACACTGAAGCTTTCTTT. Protein product: CSVDSGLMNTEAFF. Complete variable domain (other parts from reference TRBV29-1 and TRBJ1-1): SAVISQKPSRDICQRGTSLTIQCQVDSQVTMMFWYRQQPGQSLTLIATANQGSEATYESGFVIDKFPISRPNLTFSTLTVSNMSPEDSSIYLCSVDSGLMNTEAFFGQGTRLTVV.

The chain's CDR3 is CASSRDRPSTDTQYF. The CDR3 DNA is TGTGCCAGCAGCCGGGACAGGCCCAGCACAGATACGCAGTATTTT. V usage is TRBV14 and J usage is TRBJ2-3; 8 positions agree with TRBD1. The CDR3 extends over 15 amino acids. Germline CDR1 reads SGHDN; CDR2 reads FVKESK. V lost 4 bases to trimming and J lost 0 bases; unmatched junction nucleotides: 3.

V and J are TRBV5-1 and TRBJ2-5; 8 bases map to TRBD1. The length of the CDR3 is 13 residues. The V gene end was trimmed by 10 bases and the J gene end by 2 bases; junction bases not matched to a gene: 7. Germline V gives CDR1 SGHRS, CDR2 YFSETQ. The CDR3 coding sequence is TGCGCCTTCCCCGGACAGGGACAAGAGACCCAGTACTTC. Its protein is CAFPGQGQETQYF. The full variable domain, its missing parts supplied by reference TRBV5-1 and TRBJ2-5, is KAGVTQTPRYLIKTRGQQVTLSCSPISGHRSVSWYQQTPGQGLQFLFEYFSETQRNKGNFPGRFSGRQFSNSRSEMNVSTLELGDSALYLCAFPGQGQETQYFGPGTRLLVL.

J is TRBJ2-5 and V is TRBV9; D gene unclear. The end of the DNA is better explained by TRBJ2-7, so the J call may be wrong. Germline assignment: CDR1 SGDLS and CDR2 YYNGEE. The CDR3 runs 15 residues. The CDR3 region is CASSVQGPEISEQYF. The CDR3 coding sequence is TGTGCCAGCAGCGTCCAAGGCCCCGAGATCTCCGAGCAGTACTTC.

CDR3 amino acids: CASSLALARANEQFF. For the CDR3, the DNA is TGTGCCAGCAGCTTGGCTCTAGCGAGGGCCAATGAGCAGTTCTTC. The chain employs TRBV5-5 and TRBJ2-1, with D possibly being TRBD2 (6 bases). The CDR3 covers 15 residues. Germline CDR1 reads SGHKS; CDR2 reads YYEKEE (reference sequence). The V end lost 0 bases, the J end lost 6 bases, and 13 bases lay between the germline ends.

This clonotype showed up just a few times. This chain uses TRBV5-5 with TRBJ2-1; 10 nucleotides match TRBD1. J was trimmed by 9 bases and V by 3 bases; bases with no gene match: 3. The CDR3 spans 13 residues. Germline V gene lookup returns CDR1 SGHKS and CDR2 YYEKEE (reference sequence). The CDR3 region is CASSWGTGVEQFF. The CDR3 DNA sequence: TGTGCCAGCAGCTGGGGGACAGGGGTTGAGCAGTTCTTC.

The rearrangement joins TRBV25-1 to TRBJ2-5; tentative D call: TRBD2 (5 bases). The J call may be wrong; the DNA end is better matched by TRBJ2-7. This CDR3 region has 11 residues. CDR1 is MGHDK, CDR2 SYGVNS, per germline. The CDR3 spells CASSEGGEQYF. In nucleotides, the CDR3 is TGTGCCAGCAGTGAAGGAGGCGAGCAGTACTTC.

This chain links TRBV11-3 with TRBJ2-1; 8 nucleotides match TRBD2. CDR3 size: 15 residues. With 5 bases clipped from V and 7 bases from J, the junction kept 10 bases outside the gene matches. Germline V CDR1 and CDR2: SGHNT, YENEEA. CDR3 sequence reads: CASSPSGSKVNEQFF. CDR3 coding DNA: TGTGCCAGCAGCCCCAGCGGGAGTAAGGTAAATGAGCAGTTCTTC.

There are a few counts of this clonotype. The chain joins TRBV29-1 to TRBJ2-5; TRBD2 is a possible D gene (6 bases). The CDR3 has 13 residues. Trimming took off 3 bases at V and 2 bases at J, with 10 bases between the two ends. CDR1 SQVTM and CDR2 ANQGSEA come from the germline V gene. The CDR3 DNA reads TGCAGCGTTGAGGGGGGAGTGCAAGAGACCCAGTACTTC. Protein product: CSVEGGVQETQYF.

A few counts support this clonotype. At one boundary the junction diverges from the germline segment, which might be a read error. CDR3 sequence: CASVLAGAHFF. Written as DNA, the CDR3 is TGTGCCAGTGTGCTAGCGGGAGCCCACTTTTTT. The rearrangement joins TRBV7-6 to TRBJ2-3; 10 bases map to TRBD2. The CDR3 loop spans 11 amino acids. The germline gives CDR1 SGHVS, CDR2 FNYEAQ. Full variable domain (outside the CDR3, taken from reference TRBV7-6 and TRBJ2-3): GAGVSQSPRYKVTKRGQDVALRCDPISGHVSLYWYRQALGQGPEFLTYFNYEAQQDKSGLPNDRFSAERPEGSISTLTIQRTEQRDSAMYRCASVLAGAHFFGPGTRLTVL.

The chain uses TRBV27 and TRBJ1-6; tentatively, D is TRBD1 (6 bases). The CDR3 has 15 residues. Trimming cost V 5 bases and J 8 bases, with 16 bases left between them. CDR1 and CDR2 from the germline V gene are MNHEY and SMNVEV (reference sequence). The DNA of the CDR3 is TGTGCCAGCAGTGACCCCCTGACAGGACATTCACCCCTCCACTTT. It yields the protein CASSDPLTGHSPLHF.

This clonotype showed up just a few times. The chain uses TRBV5-1 and TRBJ2-2, with D unresolved. CDR1 SGHRS and CDR2 YFSETQ come from the germline V gene. The V gene lost 4 bases and the J gene lost 4 bases, with 8 bases spanning the gap. This CDR3 has 13 residues. CDR3 nucleotide sequence: TGCGCCAGCAGCCCTCGGAGCACCGGGGAGCTGTTTTTT. This gives the protein CASSPRSTGELFF.

This clonotype was seen only a few times. The rearrangement joins TRBV30 to TRBJ1-6; TRBD1 is a possible D gene (6 bases). V was cut by 2 bases and J by 7 bases, with 9 bases left in between. Looked up from germline, CDR1 is GTSNPN and CDR2 is SVGIG (reference sequence). The CDR3 consists of 13 residues. CDR3 sequence reads: CAWSIQGNSPLHF. In DNA, the CDR3 is TGTGCCTGGAGTATACAGGGAAATTCACCCCTCCACTTT.

The J gene is TRBJ1-5, the V gene TRBV12-3 or TRBV12-4, with TRBD1 matching 9 bases. This CDR3 spans 16 amino acids. Germline trimming cut 4 bases from V and 6 bases from J; bases unmatched to any gene: 10. In DNA form, the CDR3 reads TGTGCCAGCAGTTCCAGGGGACAGGGTGGGTTTCAGCCCCAGCATTTT. The encoded protein is CASSSRGQGGFQPQHF.

This clonotype was seen repeatedly, ten times or more. The chain employs TRBV16 and TRBJ1-5, with a weak D call TRBD1 (5 bases). V was cut by 2 bases and J by 4 bases, with 12 bases left in between. CDR1 KGHSY and CDR2 FQNENV come from the germline V gene. This CDR3 is built from 15 residues. Written as DNA, the CDR3 is TGTGCCAGCAGCCAACCGGGCAGGGCTAATCAGCCCCAGCATTTT. It encodes CASSQPGRANQPQHF.

The V and J genes are TRBV24-1 and TRBJ2-6, with D perhaps matching TRBD1 or TRBD2 (5 bases each). V dropped 6 bases and J dropped 0 bases, with 14 bases sitting between them. The CDR3 has 17 residues. Per the germline V gene, CDR1 is KGHDR and CDR2 is SFDVKD. The CDR3 coding sequence is TGTGCCACCAGTCAGACGGGGCATAACTCTGGGGCCAACGTCCTGACTTTC. It codes for CATSQTGHNSGANVLTF.

The gene calls are TRBV20-1 and TRBJ1-6; D remains unclear. Germline lookup yields CDR1 DFQATT and CDR2 SNEGSKA (reference sequence). The V end was cut by 4 bases, the J end by 8 bases, with 15 bases between. The CDR3 is 14 residues long. In DNA form, the CDR3 reads TGCAGTGCTATCCGCGACTCTCGGTATTCACCCCTCCACTTT. It is translated as CSAIRDSRYSPLHF.

This chain joins TRBV7-2 and TRBJ2-3; TRBD2 might be the D (6 bases). The germline CDR1 and CDR2 sequences are SGHTA and FQGNSA. The CDR3 runs 14 residues. Trimming cost V 5 bases and J 0 bases, with 9 bases left between them. The CDR3 is CASSATSSTDTQYF. Here the CDR3 DNA reads TGTGCCAGCAGCGCGACTAGTAGCACAGATACGCAGTATTTT.

Only a few counts were recorded for this clonotype. The chain couples TRBV4-3 to TRBJ2-6, with no clear D. This CDR3 region has 17 residues. Germline CDR1 LGHNA, CDR2 YSLEER. The V and J ends lost 1 base and 0 bases respectively, with 10 bases between them. CDR3 nucleotides: TGCGCCAGCAGCCAAGCCCGCGTATCCTCTGGGGCCAACGTCCTGACTTTC. It specifies CASSQARVSSGANVLTF.

The rearrangement uses TRBV27 and TRBJ1-5; no firm D call. CDR1 MNHEY and CDR2 SMNVEV come from the germline V gene (reference sequence). Trimming cost V 5 bases and J 3 bases, with 11 bases left between them. The CDR3 consists of 14 residues. This CDR3 is CASSPEMNNQPQHF. CDR3 DNA: TGTGCCAGCAGTCCAGAGATGAACAATCAGCCCCAGCATTTT.

As regards this clonotype: One end of the junction is discordant with germline, which a read error may explain. The chain carries TRBV29-1 and TRBJ2-1; D possibly corresponds to TRBD2 (6 bases). The germline gives CDR1 SQVTM, CDR2 ANQGSEA. The CDR3 has 14 amino acids. CDR3 region: CSLDGGAKQQEQFF. DNA for the CDR3: TGCAGCCTTGACGGCGGGGCGAAACAACAGGAGCAGTTCTTC.

The rearrangement links TRBV7-6 to TRBJ2-4, with D uncertain. CDR3 length: 18 residues. V lost 1 base to trimming and J lost 0 bases, with 16 bases between them. Germline V gene data show CDR1 as SGHVS and CDR2 as FNYEAQ. The DNA for the CDR3 is TGTGCCAGCAGCTTAGGGGTAGCCCGGTCTATAGCCAAAAACATTCAGTACTTC. It is translated as CASSLGVARSIAKNIQYF.

This clonotype was recorded a few times. The V call is TRBV13, the J call TRBJ2-4; TRBD1 agrees at 7 bases. V was pared by 6 bases and J by 1 base, with 3 bases of the junction left unmatched. This CDR3 region has 14 residues. Germline V CDR1 and CDR2: PRHDT, FYEKMQ (reference sequence). Written as DNA, the CDR3 is TGTGCCAGCAGAATACAGGGGGCCAAAAACATTCAGTACTTC. Translating it yields CASRIQGAKNIQYF.